Each of the 2 T cell receptor beta chains below was sequenced from the same sample in a study of T cells in Graves' hyperthyroidism and ophthalmopathy. The CDR3 regions of TCR beta were amplified from RNA transcripts. TCR CDR3 regions were first amplified by RT-PCR with HTBI primers. TCRdb redid the calling of the multiplex PCR reads with MiXCR, one entry per CDR3 protein. The profile shows about 610,000 distinct CDR3 sequences, more than 15% of them singletons. Sequencing was carried out using blood. These receptors all come from a woman between 40 and 55 years old with Graves' ophthalmopathy.

The chain carries TRBV7-9 and TRBJ1-1, with D uncertain. V dropped 5 bases and J dropped 1 base, with 11 bases sitting between them. Germline CDR1 reads SEHNR; CDR2 reads FQNEAQ (reference sequence). The CDR3 runs to 14 residues. The CDR3 nucleotides are TGTGCCAGCAGCCCTAACTACAGGAACACTGAAGCTTTCTTT. Amino acid sequence: CASSPNYRNTEAFF.

This clonotype was observed at least ten times. V usage is TRBV15 and J usage is TRBJ2-7; TRBD2 is a possible D gene (6 bases). Germline CDR1 and CDR2: LNHNV and YYDKDF (reference sequence). V was clipped by 3 bases and J by 0 bases, with 15 bases between them. This CDR3 is 16 amino acids long. CDR3 protein: CATSSASRDPSYEQYF. The CDR3, as DNA: TGTGCCACCAGCAGTGCTTCGCGGGACCCCTCCTACGAGCAGTACTTC.